This T cell receptor (beta chain) was sequenced for a study of neoadjuvant anti-PD-1 for oral cavity cancer. Across the whole study: Patients mostly received three to four biweekly nivolumab doses at 3 mg/kg before surgery. Around day 43, patients without progression received a fourth nivolumab dose before surgery. General study points: Non-responders to neoadjuvant nivolumab had significantly more clonal PBMC T cells than responders. Pretreatment Treg/Th17 ratio correlated inversely with post-treatment tumor clonality.

This clone has more than one count but fewer than ten. No antigen is known for it. With 7 bases clipped from V and 5 bases from J, the junction kept 6 bases outside the gene matches. The germline V gene encodes CDR1 GTSNPN and CDR2 SVGIG (reference sequence). This CDR3 region has 14 residues. Profiling relied on immunoSEQ multiplex PCR, and the TCRdb table lists in-frame clones only, not all of them. The sample holds tens of thousands of clones; approximately 80% are singletons and the top ten take around 2.6%. The chain uses TRBV30 and TRBJ2-2, with 11 positions matching TRBD2. The source of this sequence is a person between 35 and 79 years old with oral cavity squamous cell carcinoma. The sample was PBMCs, taken before nivolumab (anti-PD-1) treatment. CDR3 amino acids: CASVAGGPTGELFF. The DNA for the CDR3 is TGTGCCTCGGTAGCGGGAGGGCCGACCGGGGAGCTGTTTTTT.